The clone carrying this TCR beta chain appeared many times. Its antigen is unknown. The data originate from a study of neurological immune-mediated disorders. Findings and caveats of the study: Association with the multiple sclerosis repertoire cluster was not found for any clinical or MRI feature.

As for the cDNA, it was generated by 5'RACE with 10-nucleotide random UMIs. TCRdb itself ran the 5' RACE reads through MiXCR, one entry per CDR3 protein. This sample has about 80,000 distinct CDR3 sequences, with approximately 4.6% found just once. Germline V gene data show CDR1 as MGHDK and CDR2 as SYGVNS. The CDR3 extends over 14 amino acids. V gave up 4 bases and J gave up 0 bases, with 4 bases separating them. Time point: longitudinal time-point 3. The unsorted libraries had their origin in 2 million PBMCs stored at -80 C. The genes are TRBV25-1 and TRBJ1-6; D is unresolved. The sequencing sample was made of PBMCs. This sequence was found in a woman aged 55-69 years with multiple sclerosis. This CDR3 reads CASSASSYNSPLHF. The CDR3 bases are TGTGCCAGCAGTGCGAGCTCCTATAATTCACCCCTCCACTTT. The entire variable domain, with the rest obtained from reference TRBV25-1 and TRBJ1-6, is as follows: EADIYQTPRYLVIGTGKKITLECSQTMGHDKMYWYQQDPGMELHLIHYSYGVNSTEKGDLSSESTVSRIRTEHFPLTLESARPSHTSQYLCASSASSYNSPLHFGNGTRLTVT.